This T cell receptor beta chain was profiled in a study of early T cells in non-severe SARS-CoV-2 infection. Study as a whole: Chains were unpaired, as sequencing was done on bulk RNA from unsorted whole blood.

V dropped 4 bases and J dropped 6; count of bases not matched to a gene: 9. CDR1 is LGHNA, CDR2 YSLEER, per germline. This CDR3 has 16 amino acids. On this clonotype: Its target is unknown.

Unique molecular identifiers (one per individual cDNA molecule) were attached. TCRdb used MiXCR to reprocess the 5' RACE reads, holding one entry per CDR3 protein. The profile shows tens of thousands of distinct CDR3 sequences, more than 10% of them singletons. Findings and caveats of the study: There was a bias toward anti-spike CD8 responses in VDJdb matching, which missed private and CD4 specificities.

V and J are TRBV4-3 and TRBJ2-1, with 10 bases fitting TRBD1. Source: whole blood, taken at baseline. This TCR came from an adult who was a healthcare worker with PCR-confirmed SARS-CoV-2 infection or an uninfected control (not recorded which). The donor label of this sample is uncertain. The CDR3 coding sequence is TGCGCCAGCAGCCGGATAGGACAGGGGGTGATCAATGAGCAGTTCTTC. Encoded protein: CASSRIGQGVINEQFF.